This record looks at one T cell receptor (beta chain) sequence and its context. Using immunoSEQ multiplex PCR, the repertoire was profiled, and TCRdb retains in-frame clones only, with some absent. Of around 130,000 clones listed, 90% to 98% were seen once; the top ten hold over 0.35%. This sample stems from a study of T cell changes during pregnancy in multiple sclerosis. The V gene lost 2 bases and the J gene lost 2 bases, with 12 bases spanning the gap. CDR1 and CDR2 (germline): LNHDA, SQIVND (reference sequence). The CDR3 sequence is 15 residues long. This chain links TRBV19 with TRBJ2-5; D possibly corresponds to TRBD2 (6 bases). This sample comprised peripheral blood, obtained after pregnancy. This TCR was recovered from a female donor with multiple sclerosis, enrolled in a pregnancy study. Here the CDR3 reads CASSITHRGQETQYF. Here the CDR3 DNA reads TGTGCCAGTAGTATAACCCATCGGGGGCAAGAGACCCAGTACTTC. Using reference TRBV19 and TRBJ2-5 for the parts outside the CDR3, the full variable domain is DGGITQSPKYLFRKEGQNVTLSCEQNLNHDAMYWYRQDPGQGLRLIYYSQIVNDFQKGDIAEGYSVSREKKESFPLTVTSAQKNPTAFYLCASSITHRGQETQYFGPGTRLLVL.